This TCR beta chain was sequenced in a study of shared clonotypes between healthy human individuals. Study-level information: Three plates were used per donor for CD4 naive, three for CD4 memory, two for CD8 naive and one for CD8 memory. Overall study findings and caveats: Among the subsets, naive ones generally showed larger estimated richness than memory ones.

As regards this clone: Its antigen is undetermined. In the same sample, other DNA sequences code for this CDR3.

Produced via immunoSEQ multiplex PCR; TCRdb's table is partial and in-frame only. The profile shows approximately 2.1 million clones, approximately 95% of them singletons. Germline loops: CDR1 MDHEN, CDR2 SYDVKM. The CDR3 has 13 amino acids. V was pared by 6 bases and J by 4 bases, with 3 bases of the junction left unmatched. The TCR sequence derives from a man aged 18-30 years in good health. Some clones in this sample may be carry-over from other donors' samples. The V gene is TRBV28, the J gene TRBJ1-5; TRBD1 matches at 7 bases. Sequenced input: naive CD4+ T cells from PBMCs. This sample's subset: CD45RA+ positively selected. CDR3 region: CASRSQGNQPQHF. The CDR3 DNA reads TGTGCCAGCAGATCACAGGGGAATCAGCCCCAGCATTTT.